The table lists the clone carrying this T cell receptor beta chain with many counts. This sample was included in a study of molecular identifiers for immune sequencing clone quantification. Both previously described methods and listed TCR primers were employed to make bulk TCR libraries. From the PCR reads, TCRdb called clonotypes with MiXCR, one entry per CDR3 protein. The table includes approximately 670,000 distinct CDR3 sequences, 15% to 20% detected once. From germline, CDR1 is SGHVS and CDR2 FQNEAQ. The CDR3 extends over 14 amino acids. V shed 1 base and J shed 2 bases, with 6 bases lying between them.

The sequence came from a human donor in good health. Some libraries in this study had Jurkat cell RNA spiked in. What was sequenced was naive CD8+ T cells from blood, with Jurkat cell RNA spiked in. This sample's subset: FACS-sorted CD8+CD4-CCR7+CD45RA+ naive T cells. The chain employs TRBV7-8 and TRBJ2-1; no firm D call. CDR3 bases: TGTGCCAGCAGCTTAGGGGTCCCCTACAATGAGCAGTTCTTC. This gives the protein CASSLGVPYNEQFF.